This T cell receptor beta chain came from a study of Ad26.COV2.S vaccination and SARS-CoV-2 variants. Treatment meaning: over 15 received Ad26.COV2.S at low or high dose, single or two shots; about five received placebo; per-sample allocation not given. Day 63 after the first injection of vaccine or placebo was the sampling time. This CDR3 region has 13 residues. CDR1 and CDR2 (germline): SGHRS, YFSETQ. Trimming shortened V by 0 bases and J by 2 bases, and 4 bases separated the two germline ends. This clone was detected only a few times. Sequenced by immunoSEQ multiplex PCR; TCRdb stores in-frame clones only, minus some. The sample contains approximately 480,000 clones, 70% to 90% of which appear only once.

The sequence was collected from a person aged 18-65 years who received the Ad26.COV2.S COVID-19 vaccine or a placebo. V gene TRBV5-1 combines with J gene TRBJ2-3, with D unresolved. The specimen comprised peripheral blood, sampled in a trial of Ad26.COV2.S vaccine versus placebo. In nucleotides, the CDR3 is TGCGCCAGCAGCTTGGACCTCACAGATACGCAGTATTTT. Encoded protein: CASSLDLTDTQYF.